Listed here are 17 T cell receptor beta chains from one sample, sequenced in a study of T-cell memory formation after mild COVID-19. TCRdb fed the 5' RACE reads into MiXCR, producing one record per CDR3 protein. The sample includes under 600,000 distinct CDR3 sequences, about 20% seen only once; the top ten take roughly 8.3%. Material for sequencing was PBMCs or a T cell subset sorted from them (not recorded which). Receptor source: an adult woman who had mild COVID-19 (a few samples of this study predate the infection). Cell type and time point are not known.

This clonotype was detected a few times. The chain has TRBV20-1 and TRBJ1-1; D gene ambiguous. Germline CDR1 is DFQATT and CDR2 is SNEGSKA (reference sequence). Trimming shortened V by 8 bases and J by 1 base, and 11 bases separated the two germline ends. CDR3 length equals 12 residues. This CDR3 is CSTPPKNTEAFF. In DNA form, the CDR3 reads TGCAGTACCCCTCCCAAGAACACTGAAGCTTTCTTT.

The gene calls are TRBV30 and TRBJ1-1; TRBD1 matches 7 bases. J lost 7 bases, V lost 2 bases, and 7 bases had no gene match. The CDR3 loop spans 13 amino acids. Germline loops: CDR1 GTSNPN, CDR2 SVGIG (reference sequence). CDR3 region: CAWSFDRDSEAFF. The CDR3 nucleotides are TGTGCCTGGAGTTTTGACCGGGACAGTGAAGCTTTCTTT.

This clonotype turned up a few times. This sequence joins TRBV10-3 and TRBJ2-5; no definite D call. With 6 bases removed from V and 5 bases from J, the gap between germline ends came to 4 bases. CDR1 and CDR2 (germline): ENHRY, SYGVKD. The CDR3 totals 10 residues. The CDR3 region is CAISQETQYF. In nucleotides, the CDR3 is TGTGCCATCAGCCAGGAGACCCAGTACTTC.

CDR3 in DNA: TGCGCCAGCAGCTTGGGCGAAGGATCCTACAATGAGCAGTTCTTC. It encodes CASSLGEGSYNEQFF. The J gene is TRBJ2-1, the V gene TRBV5-1; D remains ambiguous. The length of the CDR3 is 15 residues. CDR1 and CDR2 from the germline V gene are SGHRS and YFSETQ. Trimming took 0 bases from V and 1 from J, leaving 8 bases between them.

The chain is built from TRBV5-1 and TRBJ1-6; D is ambiguous. The CDR3 sequence is 16 residues long. Trimming removed 3 bases at V and 10 bases at J, with 20 bases between. The germline gives CDR1 SGHRS, CDR2 YFSETQ. The CDR3: CASSSRVSGRESPLHF. CDR3 sequence (DNA): TGCGCCAGCAGCTCCCGTGTTTCGGGCCGGGAATCACCCCTCCACTTT.

Only a few counts were recorded for this clonotype. The chain couples TRBV7-2 to TRBJ1-1, with no clear D. The V gene lost 5 bases and the J gene lost 2 bases, with 12 bases spanning the gap. In germline, CDR1 is SGHTA, CDR2 FQGNSA. The CDR3 spans 14 residues. DNA of the CDR3: TGTGCCAGCAGCCGCGCGGCGCGAAACACTGAAGCTTTCTTT. Translation gives CASSRAARNTEAFF.

This chain uses TRBV20-1 with TRBJ1-4; no clear D gene. There are 11 residues in the CDR3. The germline V and J ends were trimmed by 6 bases and 10 bases, with 12 bases remaining between them. Germline V lookup: CDR1 DFQATT, CDR2 SNEGSKA (reference sequence). The CDR3 DNA is TGCAGTGCCGCGTGGGGTGGAAAACTGTTTTTT. Residues: CSAAWGGKLFF.

This clonotype has more than one count but fewer than ten. V and J are TRBV25-1 and TRBJ1-4; D is unresolved. Trimming shortened V by 3 bases and J by 7 bases, and 12 bases separated the two germline ends. Germline lookup yields CDR1 MGHDK and CDR2 SYGVNS. The CDR3 contains 14 residues. The CDR3 here is CASSDPTRGEKLFF. The CDR3 DNA reads TGTGCCAGCAGTGACCCTACGCGGGGTGAAAAACTGTTTTTT.

The CDR3 loop reads CASSSGQASTDTQYF. CDR3 DNA: TGTGCCAGCAGTTCGGGACAGGCAAGCACAGATACGCAGTATTTT. The J gene is TRBJ2-3, the V gene TRBV2; 8 bases line up with TRBD1. In germline, CDR1 is SNHLY, CDR2 FYNNEI. The trim removed 5 bases at V and 0 bases at J, leaving 4 bases unmatched. The CDR3 spans 15 residues.

This clonotype appeared a few times. The chain is built from TRBV15 and TRBJ1-3; 11 nucleotides agree with TRBD1. Germline V CDR1 and CDR2: LNHNV, YYDKDF (reference sequence). This CDR3 is 16 amino acids long. The junction had 3 bases not matched to a gene; V was cut back by 5 bases and J by 0 bases. DNA of the CDR3: TGTGCCACCAGCCGGGACAGGGGGTCCTCTGGAAACACCATATATTTT. It specifies CATSRDRGSSGNTIYF.

J is TRBJ2-1 and V is TRBV6-1; 12 bases map to TRBD2. V trimming: 5 bases; J trimming: 7 bases; junction bases outside the gene matches: 9. Per germline, CDR1 MNHNS and CDR2 SASEGT. There are 16 residues in the CDR3. CDR3 DNA sequence: TGTGCCAGCAGTTCGAGGACTAGCGGGATCATGAATGAGCAGTTCTTC. Translated: CASSSRTSGIMNEQFF.

The chain employs TRBV6-5 and TRBJ2-3, with 12 bases identical to TRBD2. Trimming at V came to 5 bases and at J to 3 bases, leaving 9 bases not matched to a gene. CDR1 MNHEY and CDR2 SVGAGI come from the germline V gene. The CDR3 loop spans 17 amino acids. CDR3 sequence (DNA): TGTGCCAGCAGTCCCCGACTAGCGGGAGCTGTAACAGATACGCAGTATTTT. Translated: CASSPRLAGAVTDTQYF.

This clonotype was seen a few times. The V gene is TRBV20-1, the J gene TRBJ2-1; TRBD2 matches 9 bases. Germline-derived CDR1 and CDR2 are DFQATT and SNEGSKA (reference sequence). Trimming removed 3 bases from V and 0 bases from J; junction bases left unmatched: 6. The CDR3 is 16 residues long. CDR3 nucleotides: TGCAGTGCTAGGGCTAGCGGGATTAGCTCCTACAATGAGCAGTTCTTC. This sequence encodes CSARASGISSYNEQFF.

The V call is TRBV12-5, the J call TRBJ2-7, with 9 bases identical to TRBD1. This CDR3 region has 15 residues. V dropped 9 bases and J dropped 3; count of bases not matched to a gene: 12. Germline loops: CDR1 LGHNT, CDR2 FRNRAP. CDR3: CASCSPRQGVYEQYF. The CDR3 region has the DNA TGTGCTAGCTGCTCTCCGAGACAGGGGGTCTACGAGCAGTACTTC.

The chain recombines TRBV20-1 with TRBJ2-5, with 9 bases identical to TRBD1. The CDR3 length is 15 residues. Germline V lookup: CDR1 DFQATT, CDR2 SNEGSKA (reference sequence). V shed 6 bases, J shed 5 bases, and the junction held 13 bases outside the gene matches. The CDR3: CSAYRIQGARETQYF. DNA for the CDR3: TGCAGTGCATATAGAATACAGGGGGCACGGGAGACCCAGTACTTC.

This clonotype occurred many times. The V gene is TRBV20-1, the J gene TRBJ2-3, with 7 bases that match TRBD1. CDR1 is DFQATT, CDR2 SNEGSKA, per germline (reference sequence). Germline trimming cut 2 bases from V and 1 base from J; bases unmatched to any gene: 12. The CDR3 length is 17 residues. The CDR3 DNA sequence: TGCAGTGCTAGACCACTACAAGAGCAGGGGGGCACAGATACGCAGTATTTT. This codes for CSARPLQEQGGTDTQYF.

The chain carries TRBV30 and TRBJ1-5; D gene unclear. V was cut by 6 bases and J by 0 bases, with 9 bases left in between. The CDR3 totals 13 residues. CDR1 is GTSNPN, CDR2 SVGIG, per germline (reference sequence). CDR3 in amino acids: CACRDYSNQPQHF. Written as DNA, the CDR3 is TGTGCCTGCCGGGATTATAGCAATCAGCCCCAGCATTTT.